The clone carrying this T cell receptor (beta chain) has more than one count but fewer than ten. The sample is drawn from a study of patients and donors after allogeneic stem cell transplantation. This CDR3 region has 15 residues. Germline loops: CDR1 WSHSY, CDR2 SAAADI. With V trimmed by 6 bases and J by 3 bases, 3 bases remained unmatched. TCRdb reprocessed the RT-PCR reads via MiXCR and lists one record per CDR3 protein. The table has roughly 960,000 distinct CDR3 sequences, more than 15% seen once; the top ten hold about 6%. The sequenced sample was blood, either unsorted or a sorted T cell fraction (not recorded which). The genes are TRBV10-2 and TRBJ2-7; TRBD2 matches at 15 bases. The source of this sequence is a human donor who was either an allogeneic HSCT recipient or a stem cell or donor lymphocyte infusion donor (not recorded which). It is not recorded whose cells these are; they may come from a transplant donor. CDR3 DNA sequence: TGCGCCAGCAGGGGACTAGCGGGAGGTATCTACGAGCAGTACTTC. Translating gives CASRGLAGGIYEQYF.